This entry lists 8 T cell receptor beta chains sequenced from one sample in a study of T cell repertoires in cytomegalovirus infection. These TCRs' antigens remain unknown. TCRdb reanalysed the reads using MiXCR and keeps one entry per CDR3 protein. Among tens of thousands of distinct CDR3 sequences listed, 20% were seen once. The specimen was CD8+ T cells from cultured PBMCs, collected from culture after CMV antigen stimulation. The receptors here all came from a human donor in good health (CMV status not recorded). Some clones in this sample may be carry-over from other donors' samples.

V gene TRBV5-5 combines with J gene TRBJ2-6, with D uncertain. The V end was cut by 5 bases, the J end by 2 bases, with 8 bases between. CDR3 length: 14 amino acids. In germline, CDR1 is SGHKS, CDR2 YYEKEE (reference sequence). The CDR3 here is CASRRMTGANVLTF. The CDR3 nucleotides are TGTGCCAGCAGGAGAATGACTGGGGCCAACGTCCTGACTTTC. Full variable domain (rest looked up from reference TRBV5-5 and TRBJ2-6): DAGVTQSPTHLIKTRGQQVTLRCSPISGHKSVSWYQQVLGQGPQFIFQYYEKEERGRGNFPDRFSARQFPNYSSELNVNALLLGDSALYLCASRRMTGANVLTFGAGSRLTVL.

This clonotype showed up many times. The rearrangement joins TRBV4-1 to TRBJ1-1; D ambiguous. V shed 0 bases and J shed 4 bases, with 9 bases lying between them. The CDR3 consists of 14 residues. Germline V gene lookup returns CDR1 MGHRA and CDR2 YSYEKL. CDR3 residues: CASSQDWGGTEAFF. CDR3 DNA: TGCGCCAGCAGCCAAGATTGGGGTGGCACTGAAGCTTTCTTT.

The rearrangement joins TRBV4-2 to TRBJ1-4, with D tentatively TRBD1 (6 bases). Germline CDR1 reads LGHNA; CDR2 reads YNFKEQ. CDR3 size: 16 residues. Deletions cut 2 bases from V and 6 bases from J, with 16 bases between. CDR3 in DNA: TGTGCCAGCAGCCAAATAGACTCGGGGGCCGATGAAAAACTGTTTTTT. Amino acid sequence: CASSQIDSGADEKLFF.

The chain links TRBV7-6 to TRBJ2-7, with TRBD1 identical over 7 bases. The CDR3 is 15 residues long. Germline lookup yields CDR1 SGHVS and CDR2 FNYEAQ. The junction had 7 bases not matched to a gene; V was cut back by 5 bases and J by 0 bases. CDR3 DNA sequence: TGTGCCAGCAGCAAAGGGACAGACAGCTCCTACGAGCAGTACTTC. As protein: CASSKGTDSSYEQYF.

This sequence joins TRBV15 and TRBJ2-5; no clear D. Trimming stripped 0 bases from V and 2 bases from J, with 10 bases between. The CDR3 extends over 15 amino acids. CDR1 and CDR2 (germline): LNHNV, YYDKDF (reference sequence). CDR3: CATSRDRYGQETQYF. CDR3 sequence (DNA): TGTGCCACCAGCAGAGATAGGTACGGACAAGAGACCCAGTACTTC.

The chain links TRBV7-8 to TRBJ2-7; a possible D gene is TRBD2 (6 bases). Germline V gene lookup returns CDR1 SGHVS and CDR2 FQNEAQ. V lost 0 bases and J lost 2, with 8 bases in between. The CDR3 extends over 14 amino acids. CDR3 loop: CASSLASGAYEQYF. The CDR3 DNA reads TGTGCCAGCAGCTTAGCATCGGGGGCCTACGAGCAGTACTTC.

V usage is TRBV4-3 and J usage is TRBJ1-2; 10 nucleotides match TRBD1. The ends lost 0 bases at V and 6 bases at J; junction bases unmatched: 4. Germline CDR1 reads LGHNA; CDR2 reads YSLEER. The length of the CDR3 is 15 residues. DNA for the CDR3: TGCGCCAGCAGCCAAGAAATGACAGGGGGCAATGGCTACACCTTC. Protein sequence: CASSQEMTGGNGYTF.

This clonotype was seen a handful of times. V gene TRBV27 combines with J gene TRBJ1-1; tentatively, D is TRBD1 (5 bases). The germline V gene encodes CDR1 MNHEY and CDR2 SMNVEV (reference sequence). The V and J ends lost 5 bases and 0 bases respectively, with 13 bases between them. This CDR3 comprises 15 residues. CDR3 region: CASSTWGVMNTEAFF. The CDR3 DNA is TGTGCCAGCAGTACTTGGGGCGTAATGAACACTGAAGCTTTCTTT.